This T cell receptor beta chain was recovered during a study of blood T cell repertoires in COVID-19. The CDR3 runs to 17 residues. J was trimmed by 4 bases and V by 6 bases; bases with no gene match: 9. Germline V lookup: CDR1 SGHTA, CDR2 FQGNSA. The repertoire was sequenced with immunoSEQ multiplex PCR; TCRdb's copy has only in-frame clones and lacks some. The top ten hold 5.5% to 7.5% of the sample, which has 37,000 or so clones, around nine tenths seen once. This clonotype was obtained from a human donor in a cohort sampled during active COVID-19. The sequenced sample was peripheral blood. The chain is built from TRBV7-2 and TRBJ2-2, with 12 positions matching TRBD2. CDR3 bases: TGTGCCAGCAGACCCGCCTCTAGCGGGAGGGTCACCGGGGAGCTGTTTTTT. Its translation: CASRPASSGRVTGELFF.